What follows describes a single TCR beta chain. The record originates from a study of blood T cell repertoires in COVID-19. Study-wide context: The samples span acute and convalescent COVID-19 from the United States, Italy and Spain. T cells, B-cell-depleted T cells, or PBMCs supplied cDNA or gDNA.

CDR3 length: 17 residues. Germline V gene lookup returns CDR1 MDHEN and CDR2 SYDVKM. The germline V and J ends were trimmed by 6 bases and 0 bases, with 18 bases remaining between them. Study processing details: Nucleated cell number was recorded as an estimate derived from reference gene primer amplification. Only in-frame clones appear in the TCRdb table, and some are missing; sequencing was by immunoSEQ multiplex PCR. V, J and clone size derive from that table, while D and trimming were established from the DNA sequence. The sample lists fewer than 40,000 clones, less than 90% occurring once. The rearrangement joins TRBV28 to TRBJ1-5; D unresolved. The clonotype comes from a woman of 80 years or more with active or convalescent COVID-19. The sequenced sample consisted of peripheral blood. CDR3: CASSPGSESYSNQPQHF. The CDR3 DNA reads TGTGCCAGCAGCCCTGGGAGCGAGTCTTATAGCAATCAGCCCCAGCATTTT.